What follows are 20 T cell receptor beta chains derived from one specimen sequenced in a study of blood T cell repertoires in COVID-19. The assay was immunoSEQ multiplex PCR, and TCRdb's table has in-frame clones only and misses some. This table has 100,000 or so clones, about 90% appearing once. The sequenced material came from peripheral blood. These TCRs come from a man over 45 with acute or convalescent COVID-19.

V is TRBV7-2 and J is TRBJ2-3; the D is unclear. Trimming removed 5 bases from V and 6 bases from J, with 9 bases in between. This CDR3 comprises 12 residues. Germline assignment: CDR1 SGHTA and CDR2 FQGNSA. The DNA for the CDR3 is TGTGCCAGCAGCCCCCCTCGGGATACGCAGTATTTT. It codes for CASSPPRDTQYF.

The chain uses TRBV5-1 and TRBJ1-1; TRBD1 might be the D (6 bases). Trimming took off 4 bases at V and 7 bases at J, with 17 bases between the two ends. The germline V gene encodes CDR1 SGHRS and CDR2 YFSETQ. CDR3 length: 14 residues. CDR3 sequence: CASSPGHRDNEAFF. CDR3 nucleotide sequence: TGCGCCAGCAGCCCCGGACACCGGGACAATGAAGCTTTCTTT.

The chain links TRBV11-3 to TRBJ2-1, with 7 bases aligning to TRBD1. CDR1 and CDR2 from the germline V gene are SGHNT and YENEEA. This CDR3 comprises 13 residues. With 0 bases clipped from V and 12 bases from J, the junction kept 5 bases outside the gene matches. The CDR3 reads CASSLDLRGWQFF. For the CDR3, the DNA is TGTGCCAGCAGCTTAGATCTCAGGGGGTGGCAGTTCTTC.

V and J are TRBV3-1 (or the pseudogene TRBV3-2) and TRBJ1-4; tentative D call: TRBD1 (6 bases). Trimming shortened V by 3 bases and J by 2 bases, and 13 bases separated the two germline ends. CDR3 length: 16 residues. The germline gives CDR1 LGHDT, CDR2 YNNKEL (reference sequence). The CDR3 DNA reads as TGTGCCAGCAGCCATAATAGGGGGTACACTAATGAAAAACTGTTTTTT. Translation gives CASSHNRGYTNEKLFF.

The chain employs TRBV10-3 and TRBJ2-5, with 8 bases identical to TRBD1. The CDR3 is 12 amino acids. Germline V gene sequence: CDR1 ENHRY, CDR2 SYGVKD. V shed 10 bases and J 3 bases; nucleotides not matched to a gene: 4. CDR3 region: CANADREETQYF. DNA for the CDR3: TGTGCCAACGCGGACAGGGAAGAGACCCAGTACTTC.

The V gene is TRBV5-1, the J gene TRBJ2-7; 7 nucleotides align to TRBD1. The CDR3 extends over 15 amino acids. With 2 bases clipped from V and 3 bases from J, the junction kept 8 bases outside the gene matches. Germline assignment: CDR1 SGHRS and CDR2 YFSETQ. In nucleotides, the CDR3 is TGCGCCAGCAGCTTCCGACAGGGCCGACTCTACGAGCAGTACTTC. It is translated as CASSFRQGRLYEQYF.

CDR3 loop: CASSQRTGYEQYF. CDR3 nucleotide sequence: TGTGCCAGCAGCCAGAGGACAGGCTACGAGCAGTACTTC. J is TRBJ2-7 and V is TRBV6-5, with 7 bases matching TRBD1. This CDR3 comprises 13 residues. The J segment lost 3 bases and the V segment lost 6 bases, leaving 5 bases of the junction unmatched. CDR1 and CDR2 (germline): MNHEY, SVGAGI.

This clone appeared once. The chain links TRBV5-1 to TRBJ2-7; 7 bases are a match to TRBD1. The CDR3 loop spans 14 amino acids. CDR1 SGHRS and CDR2 YFSETQ come from the germline V gene. V gave up 0 bases and J gave up 0 bases; unmatched junction bases: 0. CDR3 protein: CASSLGDSSYEQYF. Written as DNA, the CDR3 is TGCGCCAGCAGCTTGGGGGACAGCTCCTACGAGCAGTACTTC.

The chain uses TRBV6-5 and TRBJ1-5; TRBD1 is a possible D gene (6 bases). The V and J ends lost 2 bases and 7 bases respectively, with 12 bases between them. CDR3 length: 14 residues. Germline V CDR1 and CDR2: MNHEY, SVGAGI. The CDR3 DNA sequence: TGTGCCAGCAGTTACGGCGGGGGCGGACAGCCCCAGCATTTT. Its protein is CASSYGGGGQPQHF.

In its sample, this clone was seen once. The chain is built from TRBV20-1 and TRBJ2-1; tentatively, D is TRBD2 (5 bases). CDR1 DFQATT and CDR2 SNEGSKA come from the germline V gene (reference sequence). Trimming removed 6 bases from V and 10 bases from J, with 10 bases in between. The CDR3 is 10 amino acids. The CDR3 protein is CSAAGMEQFF. CDR3 DNA sequence: TGCAGTGCAGCCGGGATGGAGCAGTTCTTC.

CDR3: CASSLGWASRTTDTQYF. CDR3 nucleotide sequence: TGTGCCAGCAGCTTAGGTTGGGCTAGCAGAACCACAGATACGCAGTATTTT. The chain couples TRBV7-6 to TRBJ2-3; tentative D call: TRBD2 (5 bases). The CDR3 length is 17 residues. Trimming stripped 1 base from V and 2 bases from J, with 16 bases between. Germline CDR1 reads SGHVS; CDR2 reads FNYEAQ.

J is TRBJ2-2 and V is TRBV14; D remains unclear. CDR1 and CDR2 (germline): SGHDN, FVKESK. The CDR3 has 14 amino acids. Trimming shortened V by 1 base and J by 5 bases, and 8 bases separated the two germline ends. This CDR3 reads CASSQGPVTGELFF. The CDR3 nucleotides are TGTGCCAGCAGCCAAGGTCCGGTAACCGGGGAGCTGTTTTTT.

This chain links TRBV19 with TRBJ2-7; 12 bases map to TRBD2. This CDR3 has 14 residues. In germline, CDR1 is LNHDA, CDR2 SQIVND (reference sequence). V lost 6 bases and J lost 4; bases outside the gene matches: 4. In nucleotides, the CDR3 is TGTGCCAGTAGCTGGACTAGCGGGGAGTACGAGCAGTACTTC. Translation gives CASSWTSGEYEQYF.

The V call is TRBV6-2 or TRBV6-3, the J call TRBJ1-1; TRBD1 aligns across 8 bases. The J segment lost 5 bases and the V segment lost 2 bases, leaving 10 bases of the junction unmatched. The CDR3 spans 16 residues. Germline V CDR1 and CDR2: MNHEY, SVGEGT. For the CDR3, the DNA is TGTGCCAGCAGTTACCCACGACAGGGGATGCCGACTGAAGCTTTCTTT. It translates to CASSYPRQGMPTEAFF.

This chain joins TRBV27 and TRBJ2-1; weak D call: TRBD2 (6 bases). Deletions cut 6 bases from V and 3 bases from J, with 18 bases between. The CDR3 runs 16 residues. The germline gives CDR1 MNHEY, CDR2 SMNVEV (reference sequence). The CDR3 nucleotides read TGTGCCAGCAGACGCTCCGGGACTGGCTTCTACAATGAGCAGTTCTTC. Protein product: CASRRSGTGFYNEQFF.

The chain joins TRBV16 to TRBJ1-5; D perhaps matches TRBD1 (6 bases). The CDR3 runs 13 residues. Trimming removed 8 bases from V and 2 bases from J, with 10 bases in between. The germline V gene encodes CDR1 KGHSY and CDR2 FQNENV. The CDR3 region has the DNA TGTGCCAGCGGAAGACAGGGCAATCAGCCCCAGCATTTT. Translation gives CASGRQGNQPQHF.

The chain recombines TRBV2 with TRBJ1-2; D perhaps matches TRBD1 (6 bases). Trimming took off 7 bases at V and 6 bases at J, with 21 bases between the two ends. This CDR3 is built from 15 residues. CDR1 is SNHLY and CDR2 is FYNNEI in the germline V gene. This CDR3 reads CASTPPGGAMHGYTF. The CDR3 nucleotides read TGTGCCAGCACCCCACCTGGGGGGGCGATGCATGGCTACACCTTC.

This chain uses TRBV10-2 with TRBJ2-2, with 8 bases lining up with TRBD2. V shed 2 bases, J shed 5 bases, and the junction held 4 bases outside the gene matches. The CDR3 loop spans 15 amino acids. Per the germline V gene, CDR1 is WSHSY and CDR2 is SAAADI. The CDR3 DNA follows: TGCGCCAGCAGTGAGGGCGGGGGGAGGACCGGGGAGCTGTTTTTT. It yields the protein CASSEGGGRTGELFF.

The chain has TRBV11-2 and TRBJ1-2, with D possibly TRBD1 on 5 matching bases. Germline V CDR1 and CDR2: SGHAT, FQNNGV. The CDR3 runs to 15 residues. The V end lost 0 bases, the J end lost 8 bases, and 16 bases lay between the germline ends. The CDR3 DNA is TGTGCCAGCAGCTTAGATGGGGCCTTTAGGGGAGGCTACACCTTC. Translating it yields CASSLDGAFRGGYTF.

The V and J genes are TRBV7-2 and TRBJ2-5; TRBD2 aligns across 10 bases. Germline lookup yields CDR1 SGHTA and CDR2 FQGNSA. Trimming took 0 bases from V and 5 from J; bases not matched to a gene: 6. The CDR3 length is 16 residues. The CDR3 spells CASSLALSGGAETQYF. CDR3 sequence (DNA): TGTGCCAGCAGCTTAGCATTAAGCGGGGGGGCGGAGACCCAGTACTTC.